The 9 T cell receptor beta chains reported below all come from one sample, sequenced in a study of T cells in localized non-small cell lung cancer. Clones were read by immunoSEQ multiplex PCR, and TCRdb kept only the in-frame ones, dropping some. The sample includes 2,000 to 2,500 clones, 30% to 35% seen only once; the top ten take about 12%. Sequencing used normal lung tissue next to the tumor, obtained before any cancer treatment. The source of these receptors is a male donor aged 60 or over with stage I squamous cell lung carcinoma.

This clone counts as medium-sized. The chain carries TRBV28 and TRBJ1-2, with 7 bases matching TRBD1. Germline trimming cut 6 bases from V and 3 bases from J; bases unmatched to any gene: 4. Per the germline V gene, CDR1 is MDHEN and CDR2 is SYDVKM. The CDR3 covers 13 residues. The CDR3, as DNA: TGTGCCAGCAGGAATCAGGGGGACTATGGCTACACCTTC. It specifies CASRNQGDYGYTF.

V is TRBV6-8 and J is TRBJ1-5; D may be TRBD1 (5 bases). The CDR3 runs to 14 residues. The germline gives CDR1 MNHGY, CDR2 SAAAGT. V lost 6 bases, J lost 6 bases, and 15 bases lay in between. The CDR3 is CASRRLHGAQPQHF. DNA of the CDR3: TGTGCCAGCAGACGATTACATGGGGCTCAGCCCCAGCATTTT.

This clone was seen only once. The rearrangement joins TRBV30 to TRBJ1-1, with D perhaps matching TRBD1 (5 bases). This CDR3 region has 13 residues. Germline CDR1 and CDR2: GTSNPN and SVGIG (reference sequence). The V end was cut by 0 bases, the J end by 5 bases, with 10 bases between. In nucleotides, the CDR3 is TGTGCCTGGAGTGTACGGTCAGGGACTGAAGCTTTCTTT. Its translation is CAWSVRSGTEAFF.

V is TRBV9 and J is TRBJ1-5, with D hard to call. The CDR3 length is 12 residues. CDR1 is SGDLS, CDR2 YYNGEE, per germline. Deletions cut 5 bases from V and 4 bases from J, with 7 bases between. Here the CDR3 reads CASSFRNQPQHF. CDR3 nucleotides: TGTGCCAGCAGTTTCCGGAATCAGCCCCAGCATTTT.

The chain couples TRBV11-3 to TRBJ1-2; a possible D gene is TRBD1 (5 bases). Germline V CDR1 and CDR2: SGHNT, YENEEA. This CDR3 is built from 16 residues. V was trimmed by 5 bases and J by 5 bases, leaving 21 bases between them. CDR3 in amino acids: CASSPRSGPALYGYTF. The CDR3 DNA reads TGTGCCAGCAGCCCTCGCTCGGGACCGGCCCTTTATGGCTACACCTTC.

V and J are TRBV11-3 and TRBJ1-1, with D tentatively TRBD1 (6 bases). Deletions cut 5 bases from V and 5 bases from J, with 15 bases between. The V gene's germline CDR1 is SGHNT and CDR2 YENEEA. CDR3 length: 14 residues. CDR3 coding DNA: TGTGCCAGCAGCCCACAGGGAAGGGGGACTGAAGCTTTCTTT. It codes for CASSPQGRGTEAFF.

This clone is medium-sized by share. This sequence joins TRBV11-3 and TRBJ2-2; TRBD1 might be the D (6 bases). The CDR3 is made up of 16 amino acids. V was clipped by 5 bases and J by 4 bases, with 17 bases between them. The germline V gene has CDR1 SGHNT and CDR2 YENEEA. The CDR3 DNA is TGTGCCAGCAGCATTGGATCGGACAGACTCACCGGGGAGCTGTTTTTT. Protein product: CASSIGSDRLTGELFF.

This clone has more than one count but fewer than ten. The rearrangement links TRBV30 to TRBJ2-1, with TRBD2 matching 7 bases. Germline V gene data show CDR1 as GTSNPN and CDR2 as SVGIG (reference sequence). J was trimmed by 8 bases and V by 3 bases; bases with no gene match: 7. The length of the CDR3 is 13 residues. For the CDR3, the DNA is TGTGCCTGGAGCATCCATGGGGGGGATGAGCAGTTCTTC. Its translation is CAWSIHGGDEQFF.

The genes are TRBV28 and TRBJ1-1; D unresolved. V was pared by 4 bases and J by 3 bases, with 15 bases between. From germline, CDR1 is MDHEN and CDR2 SYDVKM. CDR3 length: 15 residues. CDR3 loop: CASSSSVLPHTEAFF. In DNA form, the CDR3 reads TGTGCCAGCAGTTCTTCCGTCCTACCACACACTGAAGCTTTCTTT.